These T cell receptor beta chains were read from a single sample in a study of technical replicates of blood from a few donors. TCRdb's table, derived via immunoSEQ multiplex PCR, lists solely in-frame clones and lacks some. The table records some 71,000 clones, approximately 97% of them present only once. Material: T cells isolated from PBMCs. The receptors shown here come from a human donor in good health. Both conserved end residues are part of each CDR3.

j_call v_call cdr3_aa
TRBJ2-2 TRBV5-1 CASSRRQGFDTGELFF
TRBJ1-1 TRBV6-1 CASTGGTEAFF
TRBJ1-2 TRBV6-5 CASSYRQETPYGYTF
TRBJ2-7 TRBV2 CASSSGGEQYF
TRBJ2-1 TRBV19 CASRERGGSEQFF
TRBJ2-7 TRBV5-1 CASSLSSGMTYEQYF
TRBJ2-1 TRBV5-1 CASGSGVNYNEQFF
TRBJ1-1 TRBV2 CASSGYRETEAFF
TRBJ1-5 TRBV10-3 CAISDRASNQPQHF
TRBJ2-2 TRBV27 CASSSPSFTSGSTGELFF
TRBJ2-1 TRBV5-1 CASSSKTGSSYNEQFF
TRBJ2-5 TRBV5-4 CASSLYRRAQETQYF